One and the same sample provided the 30 T cell receptor beta chains below, sequenced in a study of memory B cells and T cells in multiple sclerosis. The method was immunoSEQ multiplex PCR; TCRdb's version includes in-frame clones alone and lacks a portion of them. The sample consists of around 50,000 clones, roughly 80% of them appearing once. Their antigens are not known. After stimulus-free culture, autoproliferating CFSE-dim and non-proliferating CFSE-high T cells were sequenced separately. Cultures began with roughly 49 million CFSE-labeled PBMCs, unstimulated for roughly 7 days, with replicate wells pooled. The sample was PBMCs from blood kept in culture. These receptors were collected from a human donor with multiple sclerosis.

This clone came up a few times. V usage is TRBV6-8 and J usage is TRBJ2-3, with a tentative D call TRBD1 (5 bases). Germline V CDR1 and CDR2: MNHGY, SAAAGT. CDR3 length: 14 residues. V shed 5 bases and J shed 1 base, with 10 bases lying between them. The CDR3 nucleotides are TGTGCCAGCAGTAAGGGGCCCCGCACAGATACGCAGTATTTT. It translates to CASSKGPRTDTQYF.

The chain couples TRBV5-4 to TRBJ1-5; TRBD1 agrees at 8 bases. The CDR3 extends over 15 amino acids. Per the germline V gene, CDR1 is SGHNT and CDR2 is YYREEE (reference sequence). J lost 2 bases, V lost 3 bases, and 4 bases had no gene match. CDR3 DNA sequence: TGTGCCAGCAGCTCAGGGGGCGCGGGCAATCAGCCCCAGCATTTT. It encodes CASSSGGAGNQPQHF.

This clone was observed a single time. The V call is TRBV7-9, the J call TRBJ1-2; D not certain. Germline values: CDR1 SEHNR, CDR2 FQNEAQ (reference sequence). V was clipped by 5 bases and J by 2 bases, with 21 bases between them. The CDR3 contains 17 residues. In DNA, the CDR3 is TGTGCCAGCAGCCCACCGTTTATTCGGGCTGCCAACTATGGCTACACCTTC. Its protein product is CASSPPFIRAANYGYTF.

CDR3 amino acids: CASSLRAASYEQYF. CDR3 coding DNA: TGTGCCAGCAGTTTAAGGGCTGCCTCCTACGAGCAGTACTTC. The chain links TRBV28 to TRBJ2-7; no firm D call. This CDR3 has 14 residues. Germline-derived CDR1 and CDR2 are MDHEN and SYDVKM. The germline V and J ends were trimmed by 2 bases and 0 bases, with 8 bases remaining between them.

The chain couples TRBV10-3 to TRBJ1-6, with 9 nucleotides matching TRBD1. Trimming removed 3 bases from V and 9 bases from J; junction bases left unmatched: 6. The CDR3 is 15 amino acids. Germline CDR1 ENHRY, CDR2 SYGVKD. In DNA, the CDR3 is TGTGCCATCAGTGAACAGGGGGCGGTAGGTTCACCCCTCCACTTT. Amino acid sequence: CAISEQGAVGSPLHF.

The CDR3 loop is CASSASGAGTDTQYF. Here the CDR3 DNA reads TGTGCCAGCAGTGCCTCGGGGGCGGGGACAGATACGCAGTATTTT. The chain joins TRBV5-5 to TRBJ2-3; tentatively, D is TRBD1 or TRBD2 (6 bases each). The CDR3 covers 15 residues. Germline values: CDR1 SGHKS, CDR2 YYEKEE (reference sequence). Trimming stripped 5 bases from V and 3 bases from J, with 16 bases between.

V is TRBV6-1 and J is TRBJ1-2; 9 positions match TRBD1. Germline V gene lookup returns CDR1 MNHNS and CDR2 SASEGT. CDR3 length: 15 residues. Trimming at V came to 2 bases and at J to 8 bases, leaving 9 bases not matched to a gene. The CDR3 bases are TGTGCCAGCAGTGAAAATCGGGGACAGGGTAAAGGCTACACCTTC. The encoded protein is CASSENRGQGKGYTF.

The V call is TRBV9, the J call TRBJ1-3, with D unresolved. Germline-derived CDR1 and CDR2 are SGDLS and YYNGEE. V lost 4 bases, J lost 0 bases, and 5 bases lay in between. This CDR3 region has 13 residues. The CDR3 DNA sequence: TGTGCCAGCAGCTCGGGCTCTGGAAACACCATATATTTT. Protein product: CASSSGSGNTIYF.

The CDR3 DNA reads as TGTGCCATCAGTGGGACCCGCACAGATACGCAGTATTTT. This codes for CAISGTRTDTQYF. The chain carries TRBV10-3 and TRBJ2-3; D is unresolved. The CDR3 totals 13 residues. V was cut by 4 bases and J by 1 base, with 6 bases left in between. The V gene's germline CDR1 is ENHRY and CDR2 SYGVKD.

The chain joins TRBV6-1 to TRBJ2-7, with 8 bases lining up with TRBD2. This CDR3 has 15 amino acids. Germline CDR1 and CDR2: MNHNS and SASEGT. The V and J ends lost 4 bases and 2 bases, in that order; junction bases with no gene match: 7. The CDR3 spells CASSGRGGLTYEQYF. The CDR3 region has the DNA TGTGCCAGCAGTGGACGCGGGGGGCTCACCTACGAGCAGTACTTC.

V is TRBV29-1 and J is TRBJ2-5; D is possibly TRBD1 (5 bases). The CDR3 totals 13 residues. Germline CDR1 and CDR2: SQVTM and ANQGSEA. V lost 4 bases, J lost 0 bases, and 9 bases lay in between. CDR3 loop: CSVGAGHQETQYF. In nucleotides, the CDR3 is TGCAGCGTTGGGGCAGGGCACCAAGAGACCCAGTACTTC.

This clone showed up just once. This chain joins TRBV7-2 and TRBJ1-3, with no clear D. Trimming removed 1 base at V and 4 bases at J, with 11 bases between. The CDR3 contains 15 residues. The germline V gene encodes CDR1 SGHTA and CDR2 FQGNSA. The CDR3 coding sequence is TGTGCCAGCAGCTTAGAAGCTTTTTCCGGAAACACCATATATTTT. Translated, it gives CASSLEAFSGNTIYF. Full variable domain (rest looked up from reference TRBV7-2 and TRBJ1-3): GAGVSQSPSNKVTEKGKDVELRCDPISGHTALYWYRQSLGQGLEFLIYFQGNSAPDKSGLPSDRFSAERTGGSVSTLTIQRTQQEDSAVYLCASSLEAFSGNTIYFGEGSWLTVV.

This clone was recorded only once. This sequence joins TRBV27 and TRBJ2-1; 7 bases line up with TRBD2. The germline V gene encodes CDR1 MNHEY and CDR2 SMNVEV (reference sequence). V trimming: 8 bases; J trimming: 2 bases; junction bases outside the gene matches: 18. The CDR3 extends over 18 amino acids. The CDR3 here is CASGGGVGPRKTYNEQFF. CDR3 bases: TGTGCCAGCGGGGGAGGGGTGGGTCCGCGCAAAACCTACAATGAGCAGTTCTTC.

This sequence joins TRBV28 and TRBJ1-3; no clear D. Trimming cost V 5 bases and J 7 bases, with 3 bases left between them. Germline V gene lookup returns CDR1 MDHEN and CDR2 SYDVKM. The CDR3 covers 10 residues. The CDR3 protein is CASSGNTIYF. The CDR3 nucleotides are TGTGCCAGCAGTGGTAACACCATATATTTT.

The chain couples TRBV9 to TRBJ1-2; 9 positions agree with TRBD1. V lost 3 bases and J lost 2; bases outside the gene matches: 2. This CDR3 has 14 residues. Germline CDR1 and CDR2: SGDLS and YYNGEE. CDR3 region: CASSEQGANYGYTF. DNA of the CDR3: TGTGCCAGCAGCGAACAGGGGGCGAACTATGGCTACACCTTC. Combining the CDR3 with reference TRBV9 and TRBJ1-2 gives the whole variable domain DSGVTQTPKHLITATGQRVTLRCSPRSGDLSVYWYQQSLDQGLQFLIQYYNGEERAKGNILERFSAQQFPDLHSELNLSSLELGDSALYFCASSEQGANYGYTFGSGTRLTVV.

This rearrangement joins TRBV19 to TRBJ1-2, with a tentative D call TRBD1 (5 bases). Trimming removed 4 bases from V and 8 bases from J, with 14 bases in between. In germline, CDR1 is LNHDA, CDR2 SQIVND (reference sequence). This CDR3 is 13 amino acids long. CDR3 bases: TGTGCCAGTAGTACGGCGTCCAGGGAGGGCTACACCTTC. Its protein product is CASSTASREGYTF. Full variable domain (rest looked up from reference TRBV19 and TRBJ1-2): DGGITQSPKYLFRKEGQNVTLSCEQNLNHDAMYWYRQDPGQGLRLIYYSQIVNDFQKGDIAEGYSVSREKKESFPLTVTSAQKNPTAFYLCASSTASREGYTFGSGTRLTVV.

The rearrangement links TRBV6-5 to TRBJ1-2; D not certain. The germline V gene has CDR1 MNHEY and CDR2 SVGAGI. The CDR3 totals 14 residues. V gave up 0 bases and J gave up 6 bases, with 11 bases separating them. The CDR3 nucleotides are TGTGCCAGCAGTTACTCACGGACGGCGAATGGCTACACCTTC. This translates into CASSYSRTANGYTF.

The chain carries TRBV6-5 and TRBJ1-1; D perhaps matches TRBD1 (6 bases). The germline V gene has CDR1 MNHEY and CDR2 SVGAGI. The V end was cut by 5 bases, the J end by 5 bases, with 18 bases between. The CDR3 has 15 amino acids. Here the CDR3 DNA reads TGTGCCAGCAGTGTTTTGCAGGGGAGGGGGACTGAAGCTTTCTTT. The encoded protein is CASSVLQGRGTEAFF.

This clone has just one count. The genes are TRBV4-1 and TRBJ1-1; no firm D call. V dropped 1 base and J dropped 5 bases, with 5 bases sitting between them. CDR1 is MGHRA, CDR2 YSYEKL, per germline. The CDR3 has 12 amino acids. CDR3 in amino acids: CASSQGETEAFF. In DNA, the CDR3 is TGCGCCAGCAGCCAAGGGGAAACTGAAGCTTTCTTT.

V and J are TRBV28 and TRBJ2-5, with D possibly matching TRBD1 (6 bases). CDR1 and CDR2 from the germline V gene are MDHEN and SYDVKM. V lost 5 bases and J 5 bases, leaving 15 bases between the germline ends. This CDR3 contains 14 residues. The CDR3 sequence: CASSPLGGAETQYF. CDR3 nucleotide sequence: TGTGCCAGCAGTCCCCTAGGGGGTGCGGAGACCCAGTACTTC.

The chain has TRBV5-1 and TRBJ1-1; D uncertain. Trimming shortened V by 2 bases and J by 1 base, and 9 bases separated the two germline ends. This CDR3 region has 14 residues. Germline-derived CDR1 and CDR2 are SGHRS and YFSETQ. CDR3 sequence: CASSFLQTNTEAFF. The CDR3 coding sequence is TGCGCCAGCAGCTTTCTCCAGACGAACACTGAAGCTTTCTTT.

The rearrangement joins TRBV5-6 to TRBJ1-3; D not certain. Germline V lookup: CDR1 SGHDT, CDR2 YYEEEE. The CDR3 is 13 residues long. The ends were cut back, 0 bases at V and 4 bases at J, with 5 bases in the middle. The CDR3 region is CASSLVEGNTIYF. For the CDR3, the DNA is TGTGCCAGCAGCTTGGTGGAAGGAAACACCATATATTTT.

The CDR3 sequence is CASSLQGGRVLTDTQYF. The CDR3, as DNA: TGTGCCAGCAGCTTGCAAGGGGGGCGAGTCCTCACAGATACGCAGTATTTT. The V and J genes are TRBV11-2 and TRBJ2-3; either TRBD1 or TRBD2 may fit D (6 bases each). There are 17 residues in the CDR3. Trimming stripped 3 bases from V and 2 bases from J, with 18 bases between. Per the germline V gene, CDR1 is SGHAT and CDR2 is FQNNGV. Drawing the rest from reference TRBV11-2 and TRBJ2-3, the complete variable domain is EAGVAQSPRYKIIEKRQSVAFWCNPISGHATLYWYQQILGQGPKLLIQFQNNGVVDDSQLPKDRFSAERLKGVDSTLKIQPAKLEDSAVYLCASSLQGGRVLTDTQYFGPGTRLTVL.

The genes are TRBV19 and TRBJ2-7; TRBD2 might be the D (8 bases). Trimming removed 9 bases from V and 5 bases from J, with 14 bases in between. The CDR3 sequence is 12 residues long. Germline CDR1 and CDR2: LNHDA and SQIVND (reference sequence). The CDR3 protein is CASGRGPHEQYF. The CDR3 coding sequence is TGTGCCAGCGGGAGGGGGCCACACGAGCAGTACTTC.

This clone was observed a few times. The chain joins TRBV5-4 to TRBJ2-3; 8 nucleotides match TRBD1. This CDR3 is 15 amino acids long. With V trimmed by 3 bases and J by 1 base, 4 bases remained unmatched. The germline CDR1 and CDR2 sequences are SGHNT and YYREEE (reference sequence). Here the CDR3 reads CASSSPRGRTDTQYF. In DNA form, the CDR3 reads TGTGCCAGCAGCTCCCCCAGGGGGCGCACAGATACGCAGTATTTT. The full variable domain, rest sourced from reference TRBV5-4 and TRBJ2-3, is ETGVTQSPTHLIKTRGQQVTLRCSSQSGHNTVSWYQQALGQGPQFIFQYYREEENGRGNFPPRFSGLQFPNYSSELNVNALELDDSALYLCASSSPRGRTDTQYFGPGTRLTVL.

The chain employs TRBV9 and TRBJ2-7; TRBD2 agrees at 8 bases. Per germline, CDR1 SGDLS and CDR2 YYNGEE. This CDR3 has 15 amino acids. After removal of 4 bases from V and 0 bases from J, the junction contained 6 bases not matched to a gene. The CDR3 DNA sequence: TGTGCCAGCAGCCCTCGCGGGGGGCCCTCCTACGAGCAGTACTTC. It is translated as CASSPRGGPSYEQYF.

The chain combines TRBV4-2 with TRBJ1-1; D unresolved. The germline gives CDR1 LGHNA, CDR2 YNFKEQ. The V and J ends lost 3 bases and 6 bases respectively, with 17 bases between them. This CDR3 has 15 amino acids. The CDR3 DNA sequence: TGTGCCAGCAGCCATCCCCTCGTTATACACGCTGAAGCTTTCTTT. Protein: CASSHPLVIHAEAFF.

The rearrangement joins TRBV11-3 to TRBJ2-2, with D unresolved. Trimming removed 1 base at V and 7 bases at J, with 7 bases between. The CDR3 loop spans 13 amino acids. CDR1 and CDR2 (germline): SGHNT, YENEEA. The CDR3 nucleotides read TGTGCCAGCAGCTTAGCATCCTACGGGGAGCTGTTTTTT. Translation gives CASSLASYGELFF.

This clone has only a few counts. The rearrangement uses TRBV2 and TRBJ1-2; weak D call: TRBD1 (5 bases). V was cut by 2 bases and J by 2 bases, with 15 bases left in between. Germline V gene sequence: CDR1 SNHLY, CDR2 FYNNEI. The CDR3 is made up of 16 amino acids. In nucleotides, the CDR3 is TGTGCCAGCAGTGAATCTTTAGGGGCGCGGAACTATGGCTACACCTTC. Translation: CASSESLGARNYGYTF. Variable domain in full (rest from reference TRBV2 and TRBJ1-2): EPEVTQTPSHQVTQMGQEVILRCVPISNHLYFYWYRQILGQKVEFLVSFYNNEISEKSEIFDDQFSVERPDGSNFTLKIRSTKLEDSAMYFCASSESLGARNYGYTFGSGTRLTVV.

V gene TRBV5-1 combines with J gene TRBJ2-5; D is unclear. The CDR3 covers 11 residues. The V and J ends lost 1 base and 5 bases respectively, with 3 bases between them. Germline assignment: CDR1 SGHRS and CDR2 YFSETQ. In nucleotides, the CDR3 is TGCGCCAGCAGCTTGTGGGAGACCCAGTACTTC. Translation gives CASSLWETQYF.